This TCR beta chain was observed in a study of cytomegalovirus exposure and HLA in healthy donors. Primers: 60 Vbeta forward and 13 Jbeta reverse. Sequenced by immunoSEQ multiplex PCR; TCRdb stores in-frame clones only, minus some. The repertoire holds about 120,000 clones, approximately 80% seen once, with more than 7% in the top ten. V trimming: 5 bases; J trimming: 0 bases; junction bases outside the gene matches: 2. The CDR3 loop spans 15 amino acids. Germline V gene lookup returns CDR1 SGHTA and CDR2 FQGNSA. This clonotype was sampled from a female donor in good health and CMV-seropositive. V is TRBV7-2 and J is TRBJ2-1; 9 positions agree with TRBD2. The sample comprised PBMCs. The CDR3 here is CASSRGGVSYNEQFF. CDR3 bases: TGTGCCAGCAGCCGCGGGGGGGTCTCCTACAATGAGCAGTTCTTC.